This T cell receptor beta chain is drawn from a study of molecular identifiers for immune sequencing clone quantification. MiXCR, applied by TCRdb to the PCR reads, yields one record per CDR3 protein. The table shows about 510,000 distinct CDR3 sequences, with about 20% occurring only once. V was clipped by 4 bases and J by 5 bases, with 14 bases between them. The CDR3 has 14 residues. Sequenced sample: naive CD8+ T cells from blood, with Jurkat cell RNA spiked in. Indicated subset: FACS-sorted CD8+CD4-CCR7+CD45RA+ naive T cells. This chain joins TRBV12-3 or TRBV12-4 and TRBJ1-1; TRBD1 is a possible D gene (6 bases). The sequence was collected from a human donor in good health. Some libraries in this study had Jurkat cell RNA spiked in. CDR3 protein: CASSSTGWRTEAFF. DNA for the CDR3: TGTGCCAGCAGTTCTACAGGGTGGAGGACTGAAGCTTTCTTT.